This T cell receptor (beta chain) is drawn from a study of cytomegalovirus exposure and HLA in healthy donors. Whole-study findings and limits: In the roughly 130 validation repertoires, a later analysis found that first-cohort TCR clusters tended to co-occur.

For this clone: Its target is not known.

Profiling relied on immunoSEQ multiplex PCR, and the TCRdb table lists in-frame clones only, not all of them. This table has 100,000 to 120,000 clones, around 87% appearing once. The sample was PBMCs. This receptor was taken from a woman aged 30 to 39 in good health and CMV-seropositive.

The CDR3 loop is CASSIYLHREITDTQYF. In DNA, the CDR3 is TGTGCCAGCAGCATATATTTGCACAGGGAAATAACAGATACGCAGTATTTT. The rearrangement links TRBV7-9 to TRBJ2-3; possible D gene TRBD1, 6 bases. Trimming stripped 5 bases from V and 3 bases from J, with 21 bases between. The CDR3 length is 17 residues. Germline V gene sequence: CDR1 SEHNR, CDR2 FQNEAQ (reference sequence).